Following are 11 T cell receptor beta chains from one sample sequenced in a study of beta chain features in type 1 diabetes. Every isolated RNA sample was fully reverse transcribed, so sequencing captured expressed TCRB transcripts. Some clones are missing from TCRdb's copy, which holds only in-frame ones; the method was immunoSEQ multiplex PCR. The sample records some 290,000 clones, roughly 25% being singletons. Overall study findings and caveats: Type 1 diabetes patients had moderately but significantly shorter TCRB CDR3s in all four CD4+ subsets.

For these TCRs, the target antigens are not known. Material for sequencing was naive CD4+ T cells from blood. All receptors come from a woman between 25 and 40 years old with type 1 diabetes.

This rearrangement joins TRBV6-5 to TRBJ2-5; D is possibly TRBD1 (5 bases). CDR1 MNHEY and CDR2 SVGAGI come from the germline V gene. The CDR3 contains 14 residues. The V end was cut by 0 bases, the J end by 5 bases, with 10 bases between. Here the CDR3 DNA reads TGTGCCAGCAGTTACTCAGGGGATCGGGAGACCCAGTACTTC. Encoded protein: CASSYSGDRETQYF.

This chain's CDR3 is CASSIQATYTGELFF. DNA of the CDR3: TGTGCCAGTAGTATTCAGGCAACCTATACCGGGGAGCTGTTTTTT. V usage is TRBV19 and J usage is TRBJ2-2; the D is unclear. V lost 3 bases to trimming and J lost 5 bases, with 13 bases between them. The CDR3 runs 15 residues. The germline V gene has CDR1 LNHDA and CDR2 SQIVND (reference sequence).

V usage is TRBV14 and J usage is TRBJ2-5; tentative D call: TRBD1 (5 bases). The germline CDR1 and CDR2 sequences are SGHDN and FVKESK. CDR3 length: 14 amino acids. Between the trimmed V and J ends, which lost 1 base and 7 bases, there was a span of 13 bases. The CDR3 nucleotides read TGTGCCAGCAGCCAAGGAGACGTTAGGGGGACCCAGTACTTC. Amino acids: CASSQGDVRGTQYF.

The rearrangement joins TRBV29-1 to TRBJ2-3, with D maybe TRBD2 (7 bases). V shed 4 bases and J shed 4 bases, with 12 bases lying between them. This CDR3 is built from 13 residues. Per germline, CDR1 SQVTM and CDR2 ANQGSEA. CDR3: CSVGRGAPDTQYF. DNA of the CDR3: TGCAGCGTTGGCCGGGGGGCCCCAGATACGCAGTATTTT.

This clone was seen only a few times. The sample contains more than one DNA sequence encoding this CDR3. This chain connects TRBV4-1 to TRBJ2-7; 10 bases agree with TRBD1. The CDR3 runs 15 residues. The V segment lost 4 bases and the J segment 1 base; nucleotides outside the gene matches: 4. Germline CDR1 reads MGHRA; CDR2 reads YSYEKL. CDR3 nucleotides: TGCGCCAGCAGCCCGGGACAGGGGCCATCCTACGAGCAGTACTTC. This sequence encodes CASSPGQGPSYEQYF.

The chain is built from TRBV9 and TRBJ1-3; D is unclear. The germline V gene has CDR1 SGDLS and CDR2 YYNGEE. This CDR3 contains 16 residues. Trimming removed 2 bases at V and 1 base at J, with 13 bases between. The CDR3 coding sequence is TGTGCCAGCAGCGTCAGTGTGGGCATTTCTGGAAACACCATATATTTT. Encoded protein: CASSVSVGISGNTIYF.

As to this clone: The same CDR3 is also encoded by other DNA sequences in this sample. The gene calls are TRBV5-1 and TRBJ2-5, with a possible D match to TRBD2 (5 bases). The length of the CDR3 is 13 residues. Germline-derived CDR1 and CDR2 are SGHRS and YFSETQ. V shed 0 bases and J shed 5 bases, with 8 bases lying between them. DNA of the CDR3: TGCGCCAGCAGCTTGGGTCCGGGGGAGACCCAGTACTTC. Translated, it gives CASSLGPGETQYF.

The chain uses TRBV30 and TRBJ2-7; no reliable D call. V was trimmed by 1 base and J by 0 bases, leaving 7 bases between them. The CDR3 extends over 13 amino acids. Germline CDR1 GTSNPN, CDR2 SVGIG (reference sequence). The CDR3 reads CAWSARISYEQYF. The CDR3 bases are TGTGCCTGGAGTGCCAGGATCTCCTACGAGCAGTACTTC.

The table lists this clone with a few counts. V is TRBV19 and J is TRBJ1-1; D gene unclear. The CDR3 contains 15 residues. The germline gives CDR1 LNHDA, CDR2 SQIVND (reference sequence). V was cut by 3 bases and J by 1 base, with 12 bases left in between. This CDR3 reads CASSMDPRGNTEAFF. CDR3 sequence (DNA): TGTGCCAGTAGTATGGACCCTCGGGGGAACACTGAAGCTTTCTTT.

There are a few counts of this clone. J is TRBJ1-1 and V is TRBV6-5; no firm D call. V lost 6 bases, J lost 1 base, and 9 bases lay in between. In germline, CDR1 is MNHEY, CDR2 SVGAGI. The CDR3 totals 13 residues. This CDR3 is CASRITQNTEAFF. DNA for the CDR3: TGTGCCAGCAGAATTACTCAGAACACTGAAGCTTTCTTT.

This clone was observed a handful of times. The J gene is TRBJ2-3, the V gene TRBV7-2; D perhaps matches TRBD2 (6 bases). Germline assignment: CDR1 SGHTA and CDR2 FQGNSA. With 5 bases removed from V and 4 bases from J, the gap between germline ends came to 16 bases. The CDR3 has 15 residues. Written as DNA, the CDR3 is TGTGCCAGCAGCCAATCGGGAGTTTGGCCAGATACGCAGTATTTT. Its translation: CASSQSGVWPDTQYF.